A selection of T cell receptor beta chains follows, all from one sample in a study of early T cells in non-severe SARS-CoV-2 infection. TCRdb analysed the 5' RACE reads with MiXCR anew, one entry per CDR3 protein. The sample contains tens of thousands of distinct CDR3 sequences, 7% to 8% of which appear only once. The sample comprised whole blood. Receptor source: an adult who was a healthcare worker with PCR-confirmed SARS-CoV-2 infection or an uninfected control (not recorded which). CDR3s include the opening cysteine and the closing phenylalanine or tryptophan. The D gene is left open where the match is weak. The size field is filled for only some rows; it gives once, few, many or a size class.

d_call: TRBD1
clone_size: many
j_call: TRBJ2-3
v_call: TRBV6-5
cdr3_nt: TGTGCCAGCAGTTACTCGTTGGGGACAGCCACCACAGATACGCAGTATTTT
cdr3_aa: CASSYSLGTATTDTQYF

d_call: TRBD1
clone_size: many
j_call: TRBJ2-3
v_call: TRBV24-1
cdr3_nt: TGTGCCACCAGCACAGGGGGCATTGGCACAGATACGCAGTATTTT
cdr3_aa: CATSTGGIGTDTQYF

d_call: NA
clone_size: few
j_call: TRBJ2-5
v_call: TRBV5-1
cdr3_nt: TGCGCCAGCAGCTTGAACCCCCCAGGGTTGGAAGAGACCCAGTACTTC
cdr3_aa: CASSLNPPGLEETQYF

d_call: NA
clone_size: many
j_call: TRBJ2-7
v_call: TRBV20-1
cdr3_nt: TGCAGTGCACCCTTCGGATGGGGCGGAGATGAGCAGTACTTC
cdr3_aa: CSAPFGWGGDEQYF

d_call: NA
clone_size: few
j_call: TRBJ2-7
v_call: TRBV28
cdr3_nt: TGTGCCAGCAGTTTAGGGGGCGGGCCTTGGGAGCAGTACTTC
cdr3_aa: CASSLGGGPWEQYF

d_call: TRBD1
clone_size: many
j_call: TRBJ1-5
v_call: TRBV6-2/TRBV6-3
cdr3_nt: TGTGCCAGCAGGAATCCCGGGACAGGGGGGCATCAGCCCCAGCATTTT
cdr3_aa: CASRNPGTGGHQPQHF

d_call: TRBD1
clone_size: NA
j_call: TRBJ1-5
v_call: TRBV5-1
cdr3_nt: TGCGCCAGCAGCTATCAGGGGGATCAGCCCCAGCATTTT
cdr3_aa: CASSYQGDQPQHF

d_call: NA
clone_size: NA
j_call: TRBJ2-2
v_call: TRBV7-2
cdr3_nt: TGTGCCAGCAGCTTCATGGCTAGCGTAACCGGGGAGCTGTTTTTT
cdr3_aa: CASSFMASVTGELFF

d_call: NA
clone_size: NA
j_call: TRBJ2-6
v_call: TRBV25-1
cdr3_nt: TGTGCCAGCAGGTCCGGGTCTGGGGCCAACGTCCTGACTTTC
cdr3_aa: CASRSGSGANVLTF

d_call: TRBD1
clone_size: few
j_call: TRBJ2-1
v_call: TRBV13
cdr3_nt: TGTGCCACAACCTCGACAGGGTGGAATGAGCAGTTCTTC
cdr3_aa: CATTSTGWNEQFF

d_call: TRBD2
clone_size: NA
j_call: TRBJ2-3
v_call: TRBV20-1
cdr3_nt: TGCAGTGCTCAAAATAGCGGGGGGGCCACAGATACGCAGTATTTT
cdr3_aa: CSAQNSGGATDTQYF

d_call: NA
clone_size: few
j_call: TRBJ1-4
v_call: TRBV29-1
cdr3_nt: TGCAGCGTTCTACAGGGAGGGGTTGAAAAACTGTTTTTT
cdr3_aa: CSVLQGGVEKLFF

d_call: NA
clone_size: NA
j_call: TRBJ2-5
v_call: TRBV5-5
cdr3_nt: TGTGCCAGCAGCCACGTCGGAGGGATGGGATCCCCGAGAGAGACCCAGTACTTC
cdr3_aa: CASSHVGGMGSPRETQYF

d_call: NA
clone_size: many
j_call: TRBJ2-1
v_call: TRBV24-1
cdr3_nt: TGTGCCACCAGAAAGGACGGATCCTACAATGAGCAGTTCTTC
cdr3_aa: CATRKDGSYNEQFF

d_call: NA
clone_size: NA
j_call: TRBJ2-2
v_call: TRBV19
cdr3_nt: TGTGCCAGTAGTATTGGAGGGAGAGGCGGGGAGCTGTTTTTT
cdr3_aa: CASSIGGRGGELFF

d_call: TRBD2
clone_size: many
j_call: TRBJ2-3
v_call: TRBV7-2
cdr3_nt: TGTGCCAGCAGCTTATATGGCGGGGGGGCCATCGATACGCAGTATTTT
cdr3_aa: CASSLYGGGAIDTQYF

d_call: NA
clone_size: NA
j_call: TRBJ2-3
v_call: TRBV6-5
cdr3_nt: TGTGCCAGCACCTTGGCAGATACGCAGTATTTT
cdr3_aa: CASTLADTQYF

d_call: TRBD2
clone_size: many
j_call: TRBJ2-1
v_call: TRBV20-1
cdr3_nt: TGCAGTGCTTTAACCCGAGCGGGGTACAATGAGCAGTTCTTC
cdr3_aa: CSALTRAGYNEQFF

d_call: TRBD2
clone_size: many
j_call: TRBJ2-1
v_call: TRBV7-9
cdr3_nt: TGTGGCGCCGTCAGCGGGGGGACTAACAATGAGCAGTTCTTC
cdr3_aa: CGAVSGGTNNEQFF

d_call: TRBD2
clone_size: NA
j_call: TRBJ2-7
v_call: TRBV5-1
cdr3_nt: TGCGCCAGCAGCTTTACGGGACTAGCAGCCTACGAGCAGTACTTC
cdr3_aa: CASSFTGLAAYEQYF

d_call: NA
clone_size: many
j_call: TRBJ1-3
v_call: TRBV7-2
cdr3_nt: TGTGCCAGCAGCTTAGAACGACCCAGCTCTGGAAACACCATATATTTT
cdr3_aa: CASSLERPSSGNTIYF

d_call: TRBD1
clone_size: NA
j_call: TRBJ1-2
v_call: TRBV7-2
cdr3_nt: TGTGCCAGCAGCCCCACCCTTCATCAGGGGGAAAGTTATGGCTACACCTTC
cdr3_aa: CASSPTLHQGESYGYTF

d_call: TRBD2
clone_size: NA
j_call: TRBJ2-1
v_call: TRBV28
cdr3_nt: TGTGCCAGCAGTCTTGGGAAACTAGCGGGGGGGCCTTACAATGAGCAGTTCTTC
cdr3_aa: CASSLGKLAGGPYNEQFF

d_call: TRBD1
clone_size: few
j_call: TRBJ2-4
v_call: TRBV28
cdr3_nt: TGTGCCAGCAGTTTAACGGCAGGGGGAATCAAAAACATTCAGTACTTC
cdr3_aa: CASSLTAGGIKNIQYF

d_call: NA
clone_size: few
j_call: TRBJ2-1
v_call: TRBV15
cdr3_nt: TGTGCCACCAGCACATTAAGGAGTAAATTCGTCTTGGGCAATGAGCAGTTCTTC
cdr3_aa: CATSTLRSKFVLGNEQFF

d_call: NA
clone_size: few
j_call: TRBJ1-1
v_call: TRBV6-4
cdr3_nt: TGTGCCAGCAGTGAGTGGGGAGCTTTCTTT
cdr3_aa: CASSEWGAFF

d_call: NA
clone_size: NA
j_call: TRBJ1-1
v_call: TRBV28
cdr3_nt: TGTGCCAGCAGTTTTTCTCAGAACACTGAAGCTTTCTTT
cdr3_aa: CASSFSQNTEAFF

d_call: NA
clone_size: NA
j_call: TRBJ1-1
v_call: TRBV12-3/TRBV12-4
cdr3_nt: TGTGCCAGCAGTTTAACGGGCACTGAAGCTTTCTTT
cdr3_aa: CASSLTGTEAFF

d_call: NA
clone_size: NA
j_call: TRBJ2-7
v_call: TRBV7-9
cdr3_nt: TGTGCCAGCAGCTCCGATTGGGAGCGAACCAGGGAGTACTTC
cdr3_aa: CASSSDWERTREYF